One and the same sample provided the 18 T cell receptor beta chains below, sequenced in a study of T cells after yellow fever vaccination. One entry per CDR3 protein, called by TCRdb with MiXCR from the 5' RACE reads. This table holds 450,000 to 550,000 distinct CDR3 sequences, 20% to 25% found once. Material: PBMCs, obtained approximately 22 days after the first yellow fever vaccination. All receptors come from a man between 18 and 29 years old who received the YFV17D yellow fever vaccine.

V and J are TRBV5-1 and TRBJ2-7; D ambiguous. This CDR3 has 15 residues. Germline assignment: CDR1 SGHRS and CDR2 YFSETQ. The CDR3 DNA is TGCGCCAGCAGATTGGCTACCTTCTCCGCGGACGAGCAGTACGTC. Its translation: CASRLATFSADEQYV.

The V and J genes are TRBV10-3 and TRBJ2-3; 8 bases fit TRBD1. V shed 10 bases and J 6 bases; nucleotides not matched to a gene: 9. This CDR3 has 13 residues. Germline lookup yields CDR1 ENHRY and CDR2 SYGVKD. CDR3 in DNA: TGTGCCACCTTGGGACAGGCGGCGGATACGCAGTATTTT. It codes for CATLGQAADTQYF.

CDR3 DNA sequence: TGCGCCAGCAGCCAGACGACGGCTAACTATGGCTACACCTTC. Its protein is CASSQTTANYGYTF. The V call is TRBV4-1, the J call TRBJ1-2; D unresolved. The CDR3 totals 14 residues. Germline V gene sequence: CDR1 MGHRA, CDR2 YSYEKL. Deletions cut 3 bases from V and 0 bases from J, with 8 bases between.

V and J are TRBV24-1 and TRBJ1-1, with a weak D call TRBD1 (6 bases). Trimming left V 7 bases short and J 8 bases short, with 16 bases between. The CDR3 is 13 amino acids. Germline V lookup: CDR1 KGHDR, CDR2 SFDVKD. The CDR3 coding sequence is TGTGCCACCAGCCTCACGGGGGGGCGAGAAGCTTTCTTT. It encodes CATSLTGGREAFF.

This clonotype was observed a few times. The rearrangement uses TRBV21-1 and TRBJ2-7; TRBD2, the table's D call, was not compared with the DNA. TRBV21-1 is labeled a pseudogene. This CDR3 has 16 amino acids. DNA for the CDR3: TGTGCCAGCAGCAACCCAGCCCGGGGGGGCCGTTACGAGCAGTACGTC. Its protein product is CASSNPARGGRYEQYV.

The V and J genes are TRBV6-1 and TRBJ1-6, with TRBD1 matching over 7 bases. The CDR3 covers 15 residues. Looked up from germline, CDR1 is MNHNS and CDR2 is SASEGT. V lost 4 bases to trimming and J lost 10 bases; unmatched junction nucleotides: 10. Here the CDR3 DNA reads TGTGCCAGCAGTGCTCTAGCAGGGGGGCAATCACCCCTCCACTTT. Translation gives CASSALAGGQSPLHF.

This clonotype came up a few times. The chain employs TRBV9 and TRBJ2-3, with 7 nucleotides matching TRBD1. Germline V gene data show CDR1 as SGDLS and CDR2 as YYNGEE. This CDR3 region has 16 residues. J lost 0 bases, V lost 3 bases, and 7 bases had no gene match. DNA for the CDR3: TGTGCCAGCAGCGAGGTGTTGGGACAGAGCACAGATACGCAGTATTTT. Translated: CASSEVLGQSTDTQYF.

In this sample, this clonotype turned up a few times. The V gene is TRBV7-2, the J gene TRBJ1-3; D remains unclear. This CDR3 region has 14 residues. V was trimmed by 3 bases and J by 0 bases, leaving 6 bases between them. Germline loops: CDR1 SGHTA, CDR2 FQGNSA. In DNA form, the CDR3 reads TGTGCCAGCAGCTTTATGAGCTCTGGAAACACCATATATTTT. It specifies CASSFMSSGNTIYF.

This clonotype came up a few times. The V gene is TRBV6-2 or TRBV6-3, the J gene TRBJ2-2; 9 bases agree with TRBD1. The CDR3 consists of 16 residues. V trimming: 5 bases; J trimming: 4 bases; junction bases outside the gene matches: 8. From germline, CDR1 is MNHEY and CDR2 SVGEGT. The CDR3 loop is CASSPRGQGFTGELFF. Written as DNA, the CDR3 is TGTGCCAGCAGTCCTCGGGGACAGGGCTTCACCGGGGAGCTGTTTTTT.

J is TRBJ2-5 and V is TRBV20-1, with 15 bases lining up with TRBD2. Germline CDR1 DFQATT, CDR2 SNEGSKA (reference sequence). The length of the CDR3 is 17 residues. V lost 0 bases to trimming and J lost 5 bases; unmatched junction nucleotides: 7. The CDR3 is CSARDERGTSGGETQYF. The CDR3 DNA follows: TGCAGTGCTAGAGATGAGCGCGGGACTAGCGGGGGGGAGACCCAGTACTTC.

The chain recombines TRBV7-6 with TRBJ2-5, with 10 bases that match TRBD1. This CDR3 is built from 14 residues. Germline V lookup: CDR1 SGHVS, CDR2 FNYEAQ. V gave up 6 bases and J gave up 1 base; unmatched junction bases: 2. Written as DNA, the CDR3 is TGTGCCAGCAGTCGGACAGGGGGCCAAGAGACCCAGTACTTC. Translation gives CASSRTGGQETQYF. Combining the CDR3 with reference TRBV7-6 and TRBJ2-5 gives the whole variable domain GAGVSQSPRYKVTKRGQDVALRCDPISGHVSLYWYRQALGQGPEFLTYFNYEAQQDKSGLPNDRFSAERPEGSISTLTIQRTEQRDSAMYRCASSRTGGQETQYFGPGTRLLVL.

V and J are TRBV5-4 and TRBJ2-4, with D possibly TRBD2 on 6 matching bases. CDR1 SGHNT and CDR2 YYREEE come from the germline V gene (reference sequence). V was pared by 1 base and J by 1 base, with 12 bases between. This CDR3 is 16 amino acids long. CDR3: CASSLNGGTAKNIQYF. The CDR3 DNA follows: TGTGCCAGCAGCTTGAATGGGGGGACGGCCAAAAACATTCAGTACTTC.

This clonotype was counted between two and nine times. The chain is built from TRBV9 and TRBJ2-1; D may be TRBD1 or TRBD2 (5 bases each). Trimming pared 4 bases from V and 8 bases from J, leaving 16 bases between. The CDR3 runs to 14 residues. Looked up from germline, CDR1 is SGDLS and CDR2 is YYNGEE. The CDR3 here is CASSLSTRGDEQFF. DNA for the CDR3: TGTGCCAGCAGCCTATCTACTAGGGGTGATGAGCAGTTCTTC.

This clonotype was detected only a few times. This rearrangement joins TRBV4-3 to TRBJ2-5; TRBD2 aligns across 12 bases. The CDR3 contains 15 residues. The J segment lost 2 bases and the V segment lost 8 bases, leaving 6 bases of the junction unmatched. CDR1 is LGHNA, CDR2 YSLEER, per germline. CDR3 sequence: CASSTSGGTQETQYF. DNA of the CDR3: TGCGCCAGCTCCACTAGCGGGGGGACGCAAGAGACCCAGTACTTC.

Turning to this clonotype: Compared with germline, one end of the junction differs, possibly owing to a read error. The CDR3 DNA sequence: TGTGCCAGCTGTTACTCCGGGGTCCAAGAGACCCAGTACTTC. Translating it yields CASCYSGVQETQYF. The chain is built from TRBV6-5 and TRBJ2-5; maybe TRBD2 (5 bases). The CDR3 is 14 amino acids. The germline gives CDR1 MNHEY, CDR2 SVGAGI.

In this sample, this clonotype turned up a few times. This chain joins TRBV20-1 and TRBJ1-1; D ambiguous. This CDR3 is 12 amino acids long. Trimming removed 3 bases at V and 1 base at J, with 6 bases between. Germline V gene sequence: CDR1 DFQATT, CDR2 SNEGSKA (reference sequence). The CDR3: CSASWGNTEAFF. CDR3 in DNA: TGCAGTGCTAGTTGGGGGAACACTGAAGCTTTCTTT.

The chain is built from TRBV7-8 and TRBJ1-1; no reliable D call. There are 14 residues in the CDR3. Germline lookup yields CDR1 SGHVS and CDR2 FQNEAQ. Trimming shortened V by 1 base and J by 4 bases, and 10 bases separated the two germline ends. This CDR3 reads CASSLGRESTEAFF. As DNA, the CDR3 is TGTGCCAGCAGCTTAGGAAGGGAAAGCACTGAAGCTTTCTTT. Full variable domain (rest looked up from reference TRBV7-8 and TRBJ1-1): GAGVSQSPRYKVAKRGQDVALRCDPISGHVSLFWYQQALGQGPEFLTYFQNEAQLDKSGLPSDRFFAERPEGSVSTLKIQRTQQEDSAVYLCASSLGRESTEAFFGQGTRLTVV.

This rearrangement joins TRBV5-1 to TRBJ2-5, with 8 bases lining up with TRBD2. The CDR3 is 16 residues long. CDR1 is SGHRS and CDR2 is YFSETQ in the germline V gene. V lost 1 base, J lost 4 bases, and 9 bases stayed unmatched. The CDR3, as DNA: TGCGCCAGCAGCTTGCCGTCGGGGGGGCGCCGAGAGACCCAGTACTTC. It is translated as CASSLPSGGRRETQYF.